This T cell receptor (beta chain) is drawn from a study of cytomegalovirus exposure and HLA in healthy donors. About this clone itself: Its specificity is not known.

Researchers ran the PCR with 60 Vbeta and 13 Jbeta primers. Libraries were prepared by immunoSEQ multiplex PCR; TCRdb keeps only in-frame clonotypes and omits some of them. The sample includes 150,000 or so clones, approximately 80% of them seen just once. Germline trimming cut 3 bases from V and 6 bases from J; bases unmatched to any gene: 4. This CDR3 spans 16 amino acids. CDR1 is SGHRS, CDR2 YFSETQ, per germline. Overall study results and limits: In a later analysis, CMV-associated beta chains were mostly HLA-associated, it appeared. In a later analysis, common viral pathogens appeared linked to several of the most significant clusters.

This clonotype was sampled from a man between 45 and 60 years old in good health and CMV-seropositive. Sequencing was done on a sample of PBMCs. The V and J genes are TRBV5-1 and TRBJ1-6; 12 bases line up with TRBD1. Here the CDR3 DNA reads TGCGCCAGCAGCTGGGGACAGGGGGCCTTTAATTCACCCCTCCACTTT. It is translated as CASSWGQGAFNSPLHF. Supplemented by reference TRBV5-1 and TRBJ1-6, the full variable domain reads KAGVTQTPRYLIKTRGQQVTLSCSPISGHRSVSWYQQTPGQGLQFLFEYFSETQRNKGNFPGRFSGRQFSNSRSEMNVSTLELGDSALYLCASSWGQGAFNSPLHFGNGTRLTVT.